This T cell receptor beta chain was sequenced during a study of blood T cell repertoires in COVID-19. Participants were placed into cohorts based on the clinical history they reported. Produced via immunoSEQ multiplex PCR; TCRdb's table is partial and in-frame only. The sample lists under 350,000 clones; 65% to 90% were seen once. Specimen: PBMCs or T cells enriched from blood (not recorded which). The sequence came from a middle-aged woman with acute COVID-19.

The CDR3 DNA reads TGCGCCAGCAGCTTGTCCCTAGCGGGGGGGCTCGGCACAGATACGCAGTATTTT. It translates to CASSLSLAGGLGTDTQYF. The chain carries TRBV5-1 and TRBJ2-3, with 12 bases fitting TRBD2. The CDR3 consists of 18 residues. Losses at the gene ends were 1 base for V and 1 base for J; bases not matched to a gene: 7. Germline values: CDR1 SGHRS, CDR2 YFSETQ.